This T cell receptor beta chain emerged from a study of T cells in women clearing cervical HPV infection. Study-wide context: Control women cleared a single incident HPV16 infection within 12 months. Notes on the study in general: Richness differences could reflect unmeasured T-cell content per sample.

As for this clone: Its antigen is as yet unknown.

Generated by immunoSEQ multiplex PCR, the TCRdb table keeps only in-frame clones and is missing some. The table lists approximately 28,000 clones. This receptor was taken from a woman aged 18 to 75 with a cervical HPV16 infection that either progressed to CIN3+ or cleared (not recorded which). Sequenced: blood buffy coat.

The CDR3 is CAWSVGRGRQETQYF. CDR3 DNA, as far as it was read: TGTGCCTGGAGTGTGGGGCGGGGCAGACAAGAGACC. The J gene is TRBJ2-5, the V gene TRBV30; possible D gene TRBD2, 6 bases. Coverage ceases 3 residues before the CDR3 finishes, and the germline J gene fills in the end. The CDR3 totals 15 residues. CDR1 and CDR2 (germline): GTSNPN, SVGIG (reference sequence). Trimming pared 0 bases from V and 2 bases from J, leaving 13 bases between.